This is a list of T cell receptor beta chains from one sample in a study of PD-1 blockade in classical Hodgkin lymphoma. Profiled with immunoSEQ multiplex PCR; TCRdb holds only in-frame clones, not every one. The sample has almost 20,000 clones; less than 85% are singletons. This specimen was CD4+ T cells from blood, taken before the fourth cycle of nivolumab. These receptors were collected from a human donor with classical Hodgkin lymphoma. The CDR3 runs from the conserved cysteine through the conserved F or W. The D gene is left open where the match is weak. Clone size is given for some rows only: seen once, a few or many times, or a class if the clone is expanded.

V: TRBV6-5; J: TRBJ2-2; size: NA; D: NA; DNA: TGTGCCAGCAGTTACCAATCGGGGGTCGGGGAGCTGTTTTTT; CDR3: CASSYQSGVGELFF
V: TRBV27; J: TRBJ1-1; size: NA; D: TRBD1; DNA: TGTGCCAGCAGCGTACGAGGGGGCAGGGGGTTGACTGAAGCTTTCTTT; CDR3: CASSVRGGRGLTEAFF
V: TRBV19; J: TRBJ2-5; size: once; D: NA; DNA: TGTGCCAGTAGTCCCGCCGGGGGCCTGGGAGAGACCCAGTACTTC; CDR3: CASSPAGGLGETQYF
V: TRBV21-1; J: TRBJ2-3; size: NA; D: NA; DNA: TGTGCCAGCAGCAAAGGCCCGGGATCAGATACGCAGTATTTT; CDR3: CASSKGPGSDTQYF
V: TRBV5-1; J: TRBJ2-2; size: NA; D: TRBD2; DNA: TGCGCCAGCAGCTTGGTGCTAGCGGTGGTGGGCTCCGGGGAGCTGTTTTTT; CDR3: CASSLVLAVVGSGELFF
V: TRBV28; J: TRBJ1-2; size: NA; D: NA; DNA: TGTGCCAGCAGTCTGGACAGATCCCCCGGCTACACCTTC; CDR3: CASSLDRSPGYTF
V: TRBV6-1; J: TRBJ2-7; size: NA; D: TRBD2; DNA: TGTGCCAGCAGTGGGATACTAGCGCCTTCCTACGAGCAGTACTTC; CDR3: CASSGILAPSYEQYF
V: TRBV7-2; J: TRBJ2-7; size: once; D: NA; DNA: TGTGCCAGCAGCTCCGATGCTCGCGCAGTCGGCGAGCAGTACTTC; CDR3: CASSSDARAVGEQYF
V: TRBV29-1; J: TRBJ2-7; size: NA; D: TRBD1; DNA: TGCAGCGTTGATGAGGGGGCTAACTACGAGCAGTACTTC; CDR3: CSVDEGANYEQYF
V: TRBV10-3; J: TRBJ2-3; size: NA; D: TRBD2; DNA: TGTGCCATCAGTGAGGGCCCTAGCGGCAGCACAGATACGCAGTATTTT; CDR3: CAISEGPSGSTDTQYF
V: TRBV2; J: TRBJ2-7; size: NA; D: NA; DNA: TGTGCCAGCAGAAGGACGGATACCTACGAGCAGTACTTC; CDR3: CASRRTDTYEQYF
V: TRBV6-1; J: TRBJ2-7; size: NA; D: NA; DNA: TGTGCCAGCAGCCACGGCCTTGACTACGAGCAGTACTTC; CDR3: CASSHGLDYEQYF
V: TRBV28; J: TRBJ2-4; size: NA; D: NA; DNA: TGTGCCAGCAGTTTAGTCCGTGCCAAAAACATTCAGTACTTC; CDR3: CASSLVRAKNIQYF
V: TRBV7-9; J: TRBJ2-6; size: NA; D: NA; DNA: TGTGCCAGCAGCTTATTGGCAGGGGTTGGGGCCAACGTCCTGACTTTC; CDR3: CASSLLAGVGANVLTF
V: TRBV7-9; J: TRBJ2-5; size: few; D: NA; DNA: TGTGCCAGCAGCTTAAGGGGTGGGGAGACCCAGTACTTC; CDR3: CASSLRGGETQYF
V: TRBV28; J: TRBJ1-5; size: few; D: NA; DNA: TGTGCCAGCAACTCGCTCGAGGAAGGGGGTCAGCCCCAGCATTTT; CDR3: CASNSLEEGGQPQHF
V: TRBV6-1; J: TRBJ1-2; size: few; D: TRBD1; DNA: TGTGCCAGCAGTGAAGGGGGTGGTTGGGACAGCTATGGCTACACCTTC; CDR3: CASSEGGGWDSYGYTF
V: TRBV29-1; J: TRBJ1-3; size: NA; D: TRBD1; DNA: TGCAGCGTTGGGGGGACAGTTAGCTCTGGAAACACCATATATTTT; CDR3: CSVGGTVSSGNTIYF
V: TRBV7-2; J: TRBJ2-1; size: NA; D: TRBD1; DNA: TGTGCCAGCAGCGGGGGACAGGGGGTTGAGCAGTTCTTC; CDR3: CASSGGQGVEQFF
V: TRBV7-9; J: TRBJ2-1; size: NA; D: NA; DNA: TGTGCCAGCAGCTTCGTTCAATATGCCAACAATGAGCAGTTCTTC; CDR3: CASSFVQYANNEQFF
V: TRBV5-1; J: TRBJ1-1; size: once; D: NA; DNA: TGCGCCAGCAGCTTAGGAGGAGACACTGAAGCTTTCTTT; CDR3: CASSLGGDTEAFF
V: TRBV10-3; J: TRBJ2-7; size: NA; D: NA; DNA: TGTGCCATCAGAGCGACCGGCTACGAGCAGTACTTC; CDR3: CAIRATGYEQYF
V: TRBV11-2; J: TRBJ1-1; size: NA; D: NA; DNA: TGTGCCAGCAGCAAGTCAGGGACGGAGAACACTGAAGCTTTCTTT; CDR3: CASSKSGTENTEAFF
V: TRBV10-3; J: TRBJ2-5; size: NA; D: NA; DNA: TGTGCCATCCGCCCTAGCAGGGAGACCCAGTACTTC; CDR3: CAIRPSRETQYF
V: TRBV6-1; J: TRBJ2-2; size: few; D: NA; DNA: TGTGCCAGCAGTGAGGGACAGAACACCGGGGAGCTGTTTTTT; CDR3: CASSEGQNTGELFF
V: TRBV7-8; J: TRBJ2-7; size: NA; D: NA; DNA: TGTGCCAGCAGCTTACGGGACACGACCTACGAGCAGTACTTC; CDR3: CASSLRDTTYEQYF
V: TRBV30; J: TRBJ1-3; size: NA; D: TRBD1; DNA: TGTGCCTGGAGCCGGGACAGCGGCTCTGGAAACACCATATATTTT; CDR3: CAWSRDSGSGNTIYF
V: TRBV15; J: TRBJ2-4; size: NA; D: NA; DNA: TGTGCCACCAGCGGGGACACCCAGCACGCCAAAAACATTCAGTACTTC; CDR3: CATSGDTQHAKNIQYF
V: TRBV4-1; J: TRBJ1-1; size: NA; D: NA; DNA: TGCGCCAGCAGCCAAGAACAGGGAGCTCGGAACACTGAAGCTTTCTTT; CDR3: CASSQEQGARNTEAFF
V: TRBV6-1; J: TRBJ1-5; size: NA; D: NA; DNA: TGTGCCAGCAGTGAAGTGGGGATTCAGCCCCAGCATTTT; CDR3: CASSEVGIQPQHF
V: TRBV6-5; J: TRBJ2-6; size: NA; D: NA; DNA: TGTGCCAGCAGTTACTTCCAGACCTCTGGGGCCAACGTCCTGACTTTC; CDR3: CASSYFQTSGANVLTF
V: TRBV6-5; J: TRBJ1-5; size: few; D: NA; DNA: TGTGCCAGCAGTCTAACTACAGGTAGCAATCAGCCCCAGCATTTT; CDR3: CASSLTTGSNQPQHF
V: TRBV4-1; J: TRBJ2-7; size: NA; D: TRBD1; DNA: TGCGCCAGCAGCCAACCCCGGGACAGCCATTTGTACTACGAGCAGTACTTC; CDR3: CASSQPRDSHLYYEQYF
V: TRBV19; J: TRBJ1-3; size: NA; D: NA; DNA: TGTGCCAGTAGCCCCGGACCCGGAAACACCATATATTTT; CDR3: CASSPGPGNTIYF
V: TRBV7-9; J: TRBJ2-1; size: once; D: TRBD1; DNA: TGTGCCAGCAGCTTACTCCGGGACAGGTCCAATGAGCAGTTCTTC; CDR3: CASSLLRDRSNEQFF
V: TRBV11-2; J: TRBJ1-1; size: NA; D: TRBD1; DNA: TGTGCCAGCAGCTCGAGACAGGGGATGAACACTGAAGCTTTCTTT; CDR3: CASSSRQGMNTEAFF
V: TRBV6-1; J: TRBJ2-5; size: NA; D: NA; DNA: TGTGCCAGCAGTGCATACAGGGACCCAGAGACCCAGTACTTC; CDR3: CASSAYRDPETQYF
V: TRBV2; J: TRBJ1-2; size: few; D: NA; DNA: TGTGCCAGCAGTGAACAGGGGAACTATGGCTACACCTTC; CDR3: CASSEQGNYGYTF
V: TRBV28; J: TRBJ2-7; size: NA; D: TRBD2; DNA: TGTGCCAGCAGTTATTATGCGGGAGGGGAAGAGCAGTACTTC; CDR3: CASSYYAGGEEQYF
V: TRBV5-1; J: TRBJ2-2; size: NA; D: NA; DNA: TGCGCCAGCAGCTTCGGGGGACGCACCGGGGAGCTGTTTTTT; CDR3: CASSFGGRTGELFF
V: TRBV6-1; J: TRBJ2-5; size: NA; D: NA; DNA: TGTGCCAGCAGTGAAGTACAAGGGGTGGCAGGGGCCCAGTACTTC; CDR3: CASSEVQGVAGAQYF
V: TRBV30; J: TRBJ2-5; size: once; D: NA; DNA: TGTGCCTGGAGCGTGGGGACCAAGACCCAGTACTTC; CDR3: CAWSVGTKTQYF
V: TRBV11-1; J: TRBJ2-7; size: NA; D: TRBD2; DNA: TGTGCCAGCAGCGACGGGACTAGCGTAATCTACGAGCAGTACTTC; CDR3: CASSDGTSVIYEQYF
V: TRBV4-1; J: TRBJ2-7; size: NA; D: NA; DNA: TGCGCCAGCAGCCTCCGGGACAACGAGCAGTACTTC; CDR3: CASSLRDNEQYF
V: TRBV18; J: TRBJ2-7; size: NA; D: NA; DNA: TGTGCCAGCTCACCAGACTCAACGGGGGAGCAGTACTTC; CDR3: CASSPDSTGEQYF
V: TRBV27; J: TRBJ2-3; size: NA; D: TRBD2; DNA: TGTGCCAGCAGTTCAAGGTGGCGGGAGGCAGATACGCAGTATTTT; CDR3: CASSSRWREADTQYF
V: TRBV18; J: TRBJ1-2; size: NA; D: NA; DNA: TGTGCCAGCTCACCGCGTAGGGGGGACTATGGCTACACCTTC; CDR3: CASSPRRGDYGYTF
V: TRBV7-9; J: TRBJ2-5; size: NA; D: NA; DNA: TGTGCCAGCAGCTTCGGACAAGGGGAGACCCAGTACTTC; CDR3: CASSFGQGETQYF
V: TRBV6-4; J: TRBJ2-1; size: NA; D: NA; DNA: TGTGCCAGCAGTGAGAGTCTAGCGAACAATGAGCAGTTCTTC; CDR3: CASSESLANNEQFF
V: TRBV4-1; J: TRBJ2-1; size: NA; D: TRBD2; DNA: TGCGCCAGCAGCCAAGTTGACTTGGGACTAGCGGGATACAATGAGCAGTTCTTC; CDR3: CASSQVDLGLAGYNEQFF
V: TRBV2; J: TRBJ2-7; size: NA; D: TRBD1; DNA: TGTGCCAGCAGTGGGTTACCGGGACAGGGGGCCTACGAGCAGTACTTC; CDR3: CASSGLPGQGAYEQYF